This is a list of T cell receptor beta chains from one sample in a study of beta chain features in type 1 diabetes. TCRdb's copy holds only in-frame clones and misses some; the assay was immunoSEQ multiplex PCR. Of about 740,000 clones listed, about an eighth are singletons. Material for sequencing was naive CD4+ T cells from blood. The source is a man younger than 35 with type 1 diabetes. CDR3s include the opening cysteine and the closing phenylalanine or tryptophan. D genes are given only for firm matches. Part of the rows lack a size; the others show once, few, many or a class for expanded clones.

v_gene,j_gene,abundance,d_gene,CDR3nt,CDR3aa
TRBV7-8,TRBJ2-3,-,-,TGTGCCAGCAGCTTAGAAGCCCCAGATACGCAGTATTTT,CASSLEAPDTQYF
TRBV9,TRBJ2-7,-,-,TGTGCCAGCAGCGTAGCTACAGGGACCTACGAGCAGTACTTC,CASSVATGTYEQYF
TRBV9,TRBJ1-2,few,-,TGTGCCAGCAGCGTAGCTGCCGGGACAACCGTAGGCTATGGCTACACCTTC,CASSVAAGTTVGYGYTF
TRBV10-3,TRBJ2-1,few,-,TGTGCCATCAGGGCATTCGGTTATGAGCAGTTCTTC,CAIRAFGYEQFF
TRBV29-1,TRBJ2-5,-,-,TGCAGCGTTGGGTCAGGATTACACTTC,CSVGSGLHF
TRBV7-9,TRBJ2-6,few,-,TGTGCCAGCGCGGGTGGGGCCAACGTCCTGACTTTC,CASAGGANVLTF
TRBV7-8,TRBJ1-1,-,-,TGTGCCAGCAGCTTAGGGTTGAGTCCTGAAGCTTTCTTT,CASSLGLSPEAFF
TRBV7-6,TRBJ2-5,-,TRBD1,TGTGCCATAGGACAGGCTTCCCCGGGGACCCAGTACTTC,CAIGQASPGTQYF
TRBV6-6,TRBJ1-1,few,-,TGTGCCAGCAACGAGAACACTGAAGCTTTCTTT,CASNENTEAFF
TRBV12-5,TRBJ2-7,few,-,TGTGCTAGTGGTTTGGGACGCCCGACCCCCTACGAGCAGTACTTC,CASGLGRPTPYEQYF
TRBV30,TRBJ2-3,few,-,TGTGCCTGGAGTGCGGGGTCAGATACGCAGTATTTT,CAWSAGSDTQYF
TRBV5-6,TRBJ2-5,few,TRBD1,TGTGCCAGCAGCACGGGACAGGAGGGGACCCAGTACTTC,CASSTGQEGTQYF
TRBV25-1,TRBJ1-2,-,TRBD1,TGTGCCAGCAGGGAGGGACAGGGGTATGGCTACACCTTC,CASREGQGYGYTF
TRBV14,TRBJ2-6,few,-,TGTGCCAGCAGCCAAGGCCTCTATGGGGCCAACGTCCTGACTTTC,CASSQGLYGANVLTF
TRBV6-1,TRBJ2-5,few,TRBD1,TGTGCCAGCAGCGTCAGGGGGTTAGAAGAGACCCAGTACTTC,CASSVRGLEETQYF
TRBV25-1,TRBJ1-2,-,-,TGTGCCAGCAGTGAAAGGTCGGGGGAGAGGAGCTACACCTTC,CASSERSGERSYTF
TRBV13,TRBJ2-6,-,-,TGTGCCAGCAGCTTAATGGTTTCCTCTGGGGCCAACGTCCTGACTTTC,CASSLMVSSGANVLTF
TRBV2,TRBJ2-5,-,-,TGTGCCAGCAGTGAAAACTTCGGTGGGGAAGAGACCCAGTACTTC,CASSENFGGEETQYF
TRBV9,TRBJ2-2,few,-,TGTGCCAGCAGCGTATATTCGGCTACGAACACCGGGGAGCTGTTTTTT,CASSVYSATNTGELFF
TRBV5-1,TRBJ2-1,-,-,TGCGCCAGCAGCTTGGTTGGGTCGTCCTACAATGAGCAGTTCTTC,CASSLVGSSYNEQFF
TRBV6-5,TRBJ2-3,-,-,TGTGCCAGCAGTTACTCCCCCTCGGGCACAGATACGCAGTATTTT,CASSYSPSGTDTQYF
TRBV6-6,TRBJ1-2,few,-,TGTGCCAGCAGTTACTCTCGTCAGGGGACCGGCTACACCTTC,CASSYSRQGTGYTF
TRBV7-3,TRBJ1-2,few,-,TGTGCCAGCAGCTCCCTTGGGGGTCTTGGCTACACCTTC,CASSSLGGLGYTF
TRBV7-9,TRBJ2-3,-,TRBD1,TGTGCCAGCAGCCCCGAAGGACAGGGGGCACGAGATACGCAGTATTTT,CASSPEGQGARDTQYF
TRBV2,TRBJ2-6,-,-,TGTGCCAGCTTCGAGGGGTCTGGGGCCAACGTCCTGACTTTC,CASFEGSGANVLTF
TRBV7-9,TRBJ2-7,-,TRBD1,TGTGCCAGCAGCACCCCGACAGGGGGCATCTACGAGCAGTACTTC,CASSTPTGGIYEQYF
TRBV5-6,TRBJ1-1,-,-,TGTGCCAGCAGCACCACAACGAACACTGAAGCTTTCTTT,CASSTTTNTEAFF
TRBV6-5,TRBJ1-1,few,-,TGTGCCAGCAGTTTACTTATGAACACTGAAGCTTTCTTT,CASSLLMNTEAFF
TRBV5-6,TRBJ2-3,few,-,TGTGCCAGCTGGAACAGGGGCACAGATACGCAGTATTTT,CASWNRGTDTQYF
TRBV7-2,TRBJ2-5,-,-,TGTGCCAGCAGCTTAGGTGTAGCGGATCAAGAGACCCAGTACTTC,CASSLGVADQETQYF
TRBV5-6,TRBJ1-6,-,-,TGTGCCAGCAGCTTGTTTAGTGATTCACCCCTCCACTTT,CASSLFSDSPLHF
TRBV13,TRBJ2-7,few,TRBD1,TGTGCCAGCGGGCCTCTGGGGCAGGGGGCGCCCCGCGATTACGAGCAGTACTTC,CASGPLGQGAPRDYEQYF
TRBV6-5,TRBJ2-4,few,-,TGTGCCAGCAGGACAGAAGGGTTCTACAAAAACATTCAGTACTTC,CASRTEGFYKNIQYF
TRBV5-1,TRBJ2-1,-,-,TGCGCCAGCAATCCCGAGGGGCTGGTTGAGCAGTTCTTC,CASNPEGLVEQFF
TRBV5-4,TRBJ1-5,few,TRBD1,TGTGCCAGCAGCCCCGACAGGGTGAATCAGCCCCAGCATTTT,CASSPDRVNQPQHF
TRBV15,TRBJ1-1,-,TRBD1,TGTGCCACCAGCAGAACAGGGGAGACTGAAGCTTTCTTT,CATSRTGETEAFF
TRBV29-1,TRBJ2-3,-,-,TGCAGCCTCTGGACACCCAGCACAGATACGCAGTATTTT,CSLWTPSTDTQYF
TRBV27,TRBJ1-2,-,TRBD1,TGTGCCAGCTCTTCGTCAGGGGGCCCTGGCTACACCTTC,CASSSSGGPGYTF
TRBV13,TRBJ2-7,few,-,TGTGCCAGCAGCTTAGCTCCGGGTCCGGACTACGAGCAGTACTTC,CASSLAPGPDYEQYF
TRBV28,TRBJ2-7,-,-,TGTGCCAGCTCCAACCTTTACGAGCAGTACTTC,CASSNLYEQYF
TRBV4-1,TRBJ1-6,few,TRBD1,TGCGCCAGCAGGCAAACCCGAGACAGGGTTCGAAATTCACCCCTCCACTTT,CASRQTRDRVRNSPLHF
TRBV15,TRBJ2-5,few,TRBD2,TGTGCCACCAGCAGAGATAAAACTAGCGGGGACCAAGAGACCCAGTACTTC,CATSRDKTSGDQETQYF
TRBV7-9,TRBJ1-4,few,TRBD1,TGTGCCAGCAGCGAAGGACAGGGGCTTAATGAAAAACTGTTTTTT,CASSEGQGLNEKLFF
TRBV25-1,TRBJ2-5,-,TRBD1,TGTGCCAGCAGTGCAAGGGGGCTGGGGGAGACCCAGTACTTC,CASSARGLGETQYF
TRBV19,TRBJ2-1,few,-,TGTGCCAGTAGTAACCGGCCGTACAATGAGCAGTTCTTC,CASSNRPYNEQFF
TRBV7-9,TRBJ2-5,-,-,TGTGCCAGCAGCCTCCGACAAGTACAAGAGACCCAGTACTTC,CASSLRQVQETQYF
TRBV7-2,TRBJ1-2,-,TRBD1,TGTGCCAGCAGCTCAACAGGGGGCAACTATGGCTACACCTTC,CASSSTGGNYGYTF
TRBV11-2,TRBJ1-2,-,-,TGTGCCAGCAGCCCAGCGGCAGGGGTTTCCTATGGCTACACCTTC,CASSPAAGVSYGYTF
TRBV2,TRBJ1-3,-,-,TGTGCCAGCAGTGACAGGGATGGAAACACCATATATTTT,CASSDRDGNTIYF
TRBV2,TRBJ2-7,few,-,TGTGCCAGCATCCGGGACACAAAAGAGCAGTACTTC,CASIRDTKEQYF
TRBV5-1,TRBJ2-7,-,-,TGCGCCAGCAGTCCAAATTCTCCTCCCTACGAGCAGTACTTC,CASSPNSPPYEQYF
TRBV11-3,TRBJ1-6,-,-,TGTGCCAGCAGCTTAGTAGGGGACCTTAATTCACCCCTCCACTTT,CASSLVGDLNSPLHF
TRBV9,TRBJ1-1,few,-,TGTGCCAGCAGCGCCCCGCGGCCCGAAGCTTTCTTT,CASSAPRPEAFF
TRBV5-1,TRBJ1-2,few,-,TGCGCCAGCAGCTCCCAGGACAGCTATGGCTACACCTTC,CASSSQDSYGYTF
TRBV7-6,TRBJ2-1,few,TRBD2,TGTGCCAGCAGCTTAGCGTTAAGCGGGGGTAACAATGAGCAGTTCTTC,CASSLALSGGNNEQFF
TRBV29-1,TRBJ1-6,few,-,TGCAGCGTTAAGGTGGAAGGCTCCTATAATTCACCCCTCCACTTT,CSVKVEGSYNSPLHF